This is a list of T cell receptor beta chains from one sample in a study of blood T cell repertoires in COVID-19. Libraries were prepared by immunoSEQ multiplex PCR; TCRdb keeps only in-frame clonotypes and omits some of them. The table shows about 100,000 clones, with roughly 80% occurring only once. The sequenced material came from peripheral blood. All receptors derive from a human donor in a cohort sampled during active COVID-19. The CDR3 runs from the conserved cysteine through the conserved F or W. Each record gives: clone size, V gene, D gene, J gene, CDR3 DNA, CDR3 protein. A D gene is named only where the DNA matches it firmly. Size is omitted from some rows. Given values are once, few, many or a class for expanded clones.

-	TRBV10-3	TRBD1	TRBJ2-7	TGTGCCATCACGGGACAGCCCTCCTACGAGCAGTACTTC	CAITGQPSYEQYF
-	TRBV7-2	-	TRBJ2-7	TGTGCCAGCAGGGGATCCGGGACTCGATTTACCTACGAGCAGTACTTC	CASRGSGTRFTYEQYF
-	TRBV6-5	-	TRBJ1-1	TGTGCCAGCAGTTACTCCAGGGAGAACACTGAAGCTTTCTTT	CASSYSRENTEAFF
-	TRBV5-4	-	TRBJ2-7	TGTGCCAGCAGCTTGCCACCGGGACTTCAGTACTTC	CASSLPPGLQYF
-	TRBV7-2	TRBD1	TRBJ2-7	TGTGCCAGCAGCCCGAGGGACAGGGGGCTCCCCTACGAGCAGTACTTC	CASSPRDRGLPYEQYF
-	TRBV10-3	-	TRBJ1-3	TGTGCCATCAGTGACGGCTGGGTGGAGGGAAACACCATATATTTT	CAISDGWVEGNTIYF
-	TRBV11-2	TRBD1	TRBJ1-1	TGTGCCAGCAGCCAGGGGGGCTTCAGAGCTTTCTTT	CASSQGGFRAFF
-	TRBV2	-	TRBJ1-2	TGTGCCAGCAGTGTTTCGGACTATGGCTACACCTTC	CASSVSDYGYTF
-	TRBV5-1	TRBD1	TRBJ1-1	TGCGCCAGCAACTTACAGGGGGCATGGAACACTGAAGCTTTCTTT	CASNLQGAWNTEAFF
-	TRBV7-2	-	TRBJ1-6	TGTGCCAGCAGCTTAGTAACCCTCCGAGGTTCTTCACCCCTCCACTTT	CASSLVTLRGSSPLHF
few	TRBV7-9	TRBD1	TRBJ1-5	TGTGCCACCCAAGCTTATCAGGGGGTAGGGCCCCAGCATTTT	CATQAYQGVGPQHF
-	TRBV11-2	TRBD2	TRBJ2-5	TGTGCCAGCAGCTTAGTAGCGGGGGCCCCCTCTCAAGAGACCCAGTACTTC	CASSLVAGAPSQETQYF
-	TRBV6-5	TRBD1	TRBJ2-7	TGTGCCAGCAGTTACCGAGCCAGGGGGATCTACGGGCAGTACTTC	CASSYRARGIYGQYF
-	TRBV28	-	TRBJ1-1	TGTGCCAGCAGTACAGGGAGAAACACTGAAGCTTTCTTT	CASSTGRNTEAFF
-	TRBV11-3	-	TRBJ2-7	TGTGCCAGCAGCCCCCGCCGGGACGAGCAGTACTTC	CASSPRRDEQYF
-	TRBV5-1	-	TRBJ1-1	TGCGCCAGCAGCCCTAATCCAGGAAAAGGGGGCACTGAAGCTTTCTTT	CASSPNPGKGGTEAFF